A selection of T cell receptor beta chains follows, all from one sample in a study of shared clonotypes between healthy human individuals. TCRdb's copy holds only in-frame clones and misses some; the assay was immunoSEQ multiplex PCR. The table records about 710,000 clones, 73% of them present only once. Sequencing was done on a sample of memory CD4+ T cells sorted from blood. The receptors here all came from a woman in her 30s in good health. Both conserved end residues are part of each CDR3. The order of the fields is J gene, clone size, V gene, D gene, CDR3 protein, CDR3 DNA. A D gene is named only where the DNA matches it firmly. Size is omitted from some rows. Given values are once, few, many or a class for expanded clones.

TRBJ2-1,once,TRBV7-9,TRBD2,CASSFLRGDDEQFF,TGTGCCAGCAGCTTCCTCCGGGGGGACGATGAGCAGTTCTTC
TRBJ1-1,.,TRBV5-1,.,CASSFLGMNTEAFF,TGCGCCAGCAGCTTTCTCGGGATGAACACTGAAGCTTTCTTT
TRBJ2-3,.,TRBV27,.,CASGRLRGGTSTDTQYF,TGTGCCAGCGGGAGACTAAGAGGGGGGACTAGCACAGATACGCAGTATTTT
TRBJ2-3,.,TRBV5-1,.,CASSLAEWGADTQYF,TGCGCCAGCAGCTTGGCGGAGTGGGGCGCAGATACGCAGTATTTT
TRBJ1-1,.,TRBV6-1,.,CASSELGGTEAFF,TGTGCCAGCAGTGAATTAGGGGGCACTGAAGCTTTCTTT
TRBJ2-1,.,TRBV4-1,.,CASSPLGLTYNEQFF,TGCGCCAGCAGTCCCTTGGGGCTTACCTACAATGAGCAGTTCTTC
TRBJ2-2,many,TRBV4-2,TRBD1,CASSHLSGTDNTGELFF,TGTGCCAGCAGCCATTTATCCGGGACAGATAACACCGGGGAGCTGTTTTTT
TRBJ2-5,once,TRBV19,TRBD1,CASSPDRGQETQYF,TGTGCCAGTAGCCCCGACAGGGGCCAAGAGACCCAGTACTTC
TRBJ1-1,.,TRBV28,.,CASRPAKQGYTEAFF,TGTGCCAGCAGACCCGCGAAACAGGGATACACTGAAGCTTTCTTT
TRBJ1-1,.,TRBV19,.,CASSINTGTEAFF,TGTGCCAGTAGTATAAACACGGGCACTGAAGCTTTCTTT
TRBJ1-2,once,TRBV28,TRBD1,CASRLTGATYGYTF,TGTGCCAGCAGACTCACAGGGGCTACCTATGGCTACACCTTC
TRBJ2-7,.,TRBV18,.,CASSPRTVGEQYF,TGTGCCAGCTCACCCAGGACAGTGGGGGAGCAGTACTTC
TRBJ2-1,.,TRBV5-1,TRBD2,CASSLGLAGGGEQFF,TGCGCCAGCAGCTTGGGACTAGCGGGAGGCGGGGAGCAGTTCTTC
TRBJ2-7,.,TRBV6-6,.,CASSPVHDPPGEQYF,TGTGCCAGCAGTCCTGTCCATGACCCCCCGGGGGAGCAGTACTTC
TRBJ2-3,.,TRBV7-3,.,CASSTDGGRDTQYF,TGTGCCAGCAGCACAGACGGGGGGCGCGATACGCAGTATTTT
TRBJ2-7,.,TRBV6-5,TRBD2,CASSYSAGGKGYEQYF,TGTGCCAGCAGTTACTCGGCGGGAGGGAAGGGCTACGAGCAGTACTTC
TRBJ2-3,few,TRBV28,.,CASSSVTDTQYF,TGTGCCAGCAGTTCAGTCACAGATACGCAGTATTTT
TRBJ2-7,.,TRBV29-1,TRBD1,CSVEEGTGGYEQYF,TGCAGCGTTGAAGAGGGGACAGGGGGCTACGAGCAGTACTTC
TRBJ1-3,.,TRBV7-9,.,CASSLGQGSAGNTIYF,TGTGCCAGCAGCTTAGGGCAGGGGTCGGCGGGAAACACCATATATTTT
TRBJ2-7,once,TRBV27,.,CASSYRSRYGRRGVYEQYF,TGTGCCAGCAGTTATAGAAGCCGGTACGGTCGCAGGGGAGTTTACGAGCAGTACTTC
TRBJ1-3,.,TRBV5-6,.,CASSGTGHLRNTIYF,TGTGCCAGCAGCGGAACGGGACATCTTAGAAACACCATATATTTT
TRBJ1-1,.,TRBV5-6,.,CASQPRLMNTEAFF,TGTGCCTCCCAGCCCCGACTCATGAACACTGAAGCTTTCTTT
TRBJ2-2,.,TRBV4-1,.,CASSFRAPSSTGELFF,TGCGCCAGCAGCTTCCGGGCCCCTTCGAGCACCGGGGAGCTGTTTTTT
TRBJ2-1,.,TRBV18,.,CASPRGSYNEQFF,TGTGCCAGCCCCAGGGGCTCCTACAATGAGCAGTTCTTC
TRBJ2-6,.,TRBV6-5,.,CASSYEGAGANVLTF,TGTGCCAGCAGTTACGAAGGGGCTGGGGCCAACGTCCTGACTTTC
TRBJ2-3,.,TRBV18,.,CASSPNSLRQTSTDTQYF,TGTGCCAGCTCACCGAACTCCCTGAGACAGACAAGCACAGATACGCAGTATTTT
TRBJ2-2,.,TRBV9,.,CASSVRTSGGELFF,TGTGCCAGCAGCGTGAGGACCTCCGGCGGGGAGCTGTTTTTT
TRBJ1-2,few,TRBV19,.,CASSPPYLYGYTF,TGTGCCAGTAGCCCACCCTACCTCTATGGCTACACCTTC
TRBJ1-5,.,TRBV6-1,TRBD1,CASSEGRGLSQPQHF,TGTGCCAGCAGTGAAGGCAGGGGGTTAAGTCAGCCCCAGCATTTT
TRBJ2-4,.,TRBV2,.,CASSEWVAKNIQYF,TGTGCCAGCAGTGAATGGGTAGCCAAAAACATTCAGTACTTC
TRBJ2-7,.,TRBV27,TRBD2,CASSSWMKAGGLSYEQYF,TGTGCCAGCAGTTCGTGGATGAAAGCGGGAGGTTTGTCCTACGAGCAGTACTTC
TRBJ2-6,.,TRBV27,.,CASGQYSGANVLTF,TGTGCCAGCGGACAGTACTCTGGGGCCAACGTCCTGACTTTC
TRBJ1-3,.,TRBV28,TRBD1,CASSFSGTASGNTIYF,TGTGCCAGCAGTTTTTCCGGGACAGCCTCTGGAAACACCATATATTTT
TRBJ2-1,.,TRBV28,.,CASSLLGGGKPQRHGEQFF,TGTGCCAGCAGTTTATTGGGGGGCGGGAAACCCCAACGACACGGCGAGCAGTTCTTC
TRBJ1-1,.,TRBV14,.,CASSFLWDTEAFF,.
TRBJ2-7,.,TRBV19,.,CASSSRGSGYESYEQYF,TGTGCCAGTAGTTCCAGGGGTAGCGGGTACGAGTCCTACGAGCAGTACTTC
TRBJ2-1,.,TRBV10-3,.,CAISDKTGAVGSEQFF,TGTGCCATCAGCGACAAGACGGGAGCAGTAGGGAGTGAGCAGTTCTTC
TRBJ2-1,.,TRBV4-1,TRBD2,CASSPFGGRDNEQFF,TGCGCCAGCAGCCCCTTCGGCGGGAGGGACAATGAGCAGTTCTTC
TRBJ1-5,few,TRBV28,.,CASKYSNQPQHF,TGTGCCAGCAAATATAGCAATCAGCCCCAGCATTTT
TRBJ2-1,.,TRBV7-6,.,CASSLASGRGHNEQFF,TGTGCCAGCAGCTTAGCCTCAGGGAGGGGGCACAATGAGCAGTTCTTC
TRBJ2-7,.,TRBV5-1,.,CASSSGRRQGAYEQYF,TGCGCCAGCAGCTCTGGTAGAAGACAAGGAGCCTACGAGCAGTACTTC
TRBJ1-2,.,TRBV19,TRBD1,CASTRDSYGYTF,TGTGCCAGTACCCGGGACAGCTATGGCTACACCTTC
TRBJ2-7,.,TRBV25-1,.,CASSEFSPGGSEQYF,TGTGCCAGCAGTGAATTCAGTCCTGGGGGATCCGAGCAGTACTTC
TRBJ2-5,once,TRBV7-9,TRBD2,CASSLGAGLADNQETQYF,TGTGCCAGCAGCTTAGGGGCCGGACTAGCGGACAACCAAGAGACCCAGTACTTC
TRBJ1-5,.,TRBV6-1,.,CASGLEPGGNQPQHF,TGTGCCAGCGGGTTGGAGCCGGGGGGAAATCAGCCCCAGCATTTT
TRBJ2-2,.,TRBV6-4,TRBD2,CASRKLASNTGELFF,TGTGCCAGCAGAAAACTAGCGTCGAACACCGGGGAGCTGTTTTTT
TRBJ1-2,.,TRBV19,.,CASWVAGSDYGYTF,TGTGCCAGTTGGGTGGCGGGGAGTGACTATGGCTACACCTTC
TRBJ1-1,few,TRBV5-1,.,CASSFESPTEAFF,TGCGCCAGCAGCTTCGAGTCACCCACTGAAGCTTTCTTT
TRBJ1-4,.,TRBV18,TRBD1,CASSPSGTVATNEKLFF,TGTGCCAGCTCACCTAGTGGGACAGTTGCGACTAATGAAAAACTGTTTTTT
TRBJ2-7,.,TRBV5-1,TRBD2,CASSLVAGEQYF,TGCGCCAGCAGCTTGGTAGCGGGGGAGCAGTACTTC
TRBJ2-7,.,TRBV2,.,CASSEAYEQYF,TGTGCCAGCAGTGAGGCATACGAGCAGTACTTC
TRBJ1-2,.,TRBV6-6,.,CASLQGGSGYTF,TGTGCCAGCCTCCAGGGTGGCTCTGGCTACACCTTC
TRBJ2-3,.,TRBV11-2,TRBD2,CASRLLGRAIDTQYF,TGTGCCAGCAGACTACTCGGGAGGGCGATAGATACGCAGTATTTT
TRBJ2-2,.,TRBV19,.,CASSMRQNTGELFF,TGTGCCAGTAGTATGAGGCAGAACACCGGGGAGCTGTTTTTT